This T cell receptor beta chain was documented in a study of T cell changes during pregnancy in multiple sclerosis (dated by TCRdb to the late 2010s). Looking at the study overall: Changes in the T cell repertoire over the course of pregnancy were examined in this study in women with multiple sclerosis.

For CDR1 and CDR2, the germline V gene lists SQVTM and ANQGSEA. Its CDR3 holds 17 amino acids, cysteine through phenylalanine. Only the CDR3 DNA is retained, 51 bases long and in frame from the first base. Between the V and J ends, shortened by 6 bases and 6 bases respectively, the junction contains 29 bases. In regard to this clone: It has no known antigen specificity. Base qualities are missing; no much larger clone stands one base away.

Libraries came from the immunoSEQ multiplex PCR assay. TCRdb retrieved this table from immuneACCESS and kept in-frame rearrangements only. Not all clones are present; in checked studies, unresolved V genes account for under half, and no reason is known for the remainder. This sample has approximately 60,000 clones in its table, and more than 75% of those were observed once. Approximately 1.2% of the sample rests with the top ten. The receptor was isolated from a female donor with multiple sclerosis, enrolled in a pregnancy study. The V gene is TRBV29-1 and the J gene is TRBJ1-2; the D gene is perhaps TRBD1, on 6 matching bases. This material consisted of peripheral blood, taken in the second trimester of pregnancy. The CDR3 corresponds to CSVIVDTGTGFSDGYTF. The DNA sequence is TGCAGCGTCATCGTTGATACAGGGACGGGATTTTCGGATGGCTACACCTTC.